The clone carrying this TCR beta chain was counted between two and nine times. Its antigen remains unknown. The source of the sample is a study of beta chain features in type 1 diabetes. Study conclusions and caveats: Type 1 diabetes patients showed fewer insertions and more deletions at VDJ junctions. Across patients, naive, central memory and Treg TCRB repertoires exhibited apparently greater similarity than was observed across healthy donors. Any PCR bias toward short templates would affect both groups alike.

The length of the CDR3 is 14 residues. The ends lost 5 bases at V and 4 bases at J; junction bases unmatched: 5. Germline V gives CDR1 SGHAT, CDR2 FQNNGV. The isolated RNA, all of it, was reverse transcribed, so expressed TCRB transcripts were what got sequenced. The table came from immunoSEQ multiplex PCR; TCRdb's copy has only in-frame clones and leaves some out. The sample contains 250,000 to 350,000 clones, about 11% of which appear only once. The TCR originated in a woman aged 25 to 39 in good health. The sequencing input was naive CD4+ T cells from blood. This chain joins TRBV11-2 and TRBJ1-5, with 7 nucleotides matching TRBD1. The CDR3 DNA reads as TGTGCCAGCAGCCGGGGACAGATAAATCAGCCCCAGCATTTT. The encoded protein is CASSRGQINQPQHF.